The 3 T cell receptor beta chains reported below all come from one sample, sequenced in a study of T cells in Graves' hyperthyroidism and ophthalmopathy. Amplified TCR beta CDR3 regions came from RNA transcripts. When the TCR CDR3 underwent first-round RT-PCR, the HTBI primer set was used. MiXCR was run by TCRdb on the multiplex PCR reads, yielding one entry per CDR3 protein. The table records 530,000 or so distinct CDR3 sequences, around 45% of them present only once. The sequencing sample was made of peripheral blood or thyroid tissue (not recorded which). The receptors were sampled from a woman under 30 with Graves' hyperthyroidism.

Ten or more counts support this clonotype. The J gene is TRBJ2-7, the V gene TRBV12-5; 10 bases map to TRBD2. J was trimmed by 9 bases and V by 6 bases; bases with no gene match: 8. Per the germline V gene, CDR1 is LGHNT and CDR2 is FRNRAP. The CDR3 consists of 13 residues. CDR3 region: CASGGTSASGQYF. The CDR3 bases are TGTGCTAGTGGGGGGACTAGCGCCTCCGGGCAGTACTTC.

V and J are TRBV2 and TRBJ1-5; 8 bases are shared with TRBD1. CDR3 length: 13 residues. Trimming at V came to 7 bases and at J to 14 bases, leaving 13 bases not matched to a gene. Germline loops: CDR1 SNHLY, CDR2 FYNNEI. The CDR3 DNA follows: TGTGCCAGCAAGCCGGGACAGGTGGTCCACGAGCATTTT. This encodes CASKPGQVVHEHF.

This sequence joins TRBV5-6 and TRBJ2-7; 8 bases align to TRBD1. The trim removed 4 bases at V and 3 bases at J, leaving 6 bases unmatched. Germline CDR1 is SGHDT and CDR2 is YYEEEE. CDR3 length: 14 amino acids. In DNA form, the CDR3 reads TGTGCCAGCAGCAGGGACAGGAGCTACTACGAGCAGTACTTC. This gives the protein CASSRDRSYYEQYF. Together with reference TRBV5-6 and TRBJ2-7, the CDR3 gives the full variable domain: DAGVTQSPTHLIKTRGQQVTLRCSPKSGHDTVSWYQQALGQGPQFIFQYYEEEERQRGNFPDRFSGHQFPNYSSELNVNALLLGDSALYLCASSRDRSYYEQYFGPGTRLTVT.